The source of this T cell receptor (beta chain) is a study of OX40 agonist ivuxolimab in advanced cancers. Clones were read by immunoSEQ multiplex PCR, and TCRdb kept only the in-frame ones, dropping some. The sample has fewer than 20,000 clones, roughly four fifths seen once. Whole-study findings and limits: Some patients who did not respond also had low normalized T-cell clonal expansion. Partial responders at 0.1-3.0 mg/kg had among the lowest clonal expansion. The study found that CD8+ T cells averaged more expanded clones than CD4+.

The CDR3 has 13 residues. V was shortened by 0 bases and J by 3 bases, with 6 bases between the two germline ends. CDR1 and CDR2 (germline): SGHTA, FQGNSA. The table lists this clone with many counts. Its target is not known. This chain joins TRBV7-2 and TRBJ2-7; a possible D gene is TRBD1 (5 bases). This TCR was sampled from an adult with an advanced solid tumor such as melanoma, head and neck, liver or kidney cancer. This specimen was CD4+ or CD8+ T cells sorted from blood, taken in a trial of the OX40 agonist ivuxolimab. CDR3 loop: CASSLAQGYEQYF. The CDR3, as DNA: TGTGCCAGCAGCTTAGCGCAGGGCTACGAGCAGTACTTC.